The 27 T cell receptor beta chains in this list originate from one sample, sequenced in a study of blood T cell repertoires in COVID-19. The assay was immunoSEQ multiplex PCR, and TCRdb's table has in-frame clones only and misses some. This table holds approximately 250,000 clones, approximately 86% found once. Material for sequencing was peripheral blood. The source is a man aged 35 to 55 with active or convalescent COVID-19.

The chain uses TRBV4-1 and TRBJ1-6; no clear D. V shed 1 base and J shed 8 bases, with 6 bases lying between them. There are 13 residues in the CDR3. Germline V lookup: CDR1 MGHRA, CDR2 YSYEKL. DNA for the CDR3: TGCGCCAGCAGCCAAGTGCGGGATTCACCCCTCCACTTT. Protein product: CASSQVRDSPLHF.

This chain links TRBV4-1 with TRBJ1-2; weak D call: TRBD1 (5 bases). Per germline, CDR1 MGHRA and CDR2 YSYEKL. This CDR3 spans 15 amino acids. Trimming left V 1 base short and J 11 bases short, with 20 bases between. CDR3 DNA: TGCGCCAGCAGCCAAGTAGGCCAGGGAGGGTATTCTTACACCTTC. Translating it yields CASSQVGQGGYSYTF.

The genes are TRBV4-2 and TRBJ2-3; TRBD2 matches at 10 bases. The V and J ends lost 5 bases and 6 bases, in that order; junction bases with no gene match: 8. This CDR3 contains 15 residues. Germline V gene lookup returns CDR1 LGHNA and CDR2 YNFKEQ. For the CDR3, the DNA is TGTGCCAGCAGCGCGCTAGCGGGAGAACAGGATACGCAGTATTTT. This translates into CASSALAGEQDTQYF.

V gene TRBV6-5 combines with J gene TRBJ1-2, with D unclear. Per the germline V gene, CDR1 is MNHEY and CDR2 is SVGAGI. The CDR3 length is 13 residues. V lost 6 bases, J lost 1 base, and 9 bases lay in between. The CDR3 region has the DNA TGTGCCAGCAGCTTAGTAGTTAACTATGGCTACACCTTC. As protein: CASSLVVNYGYTF.

The V gene is TRBV9, the J gene TRBJ2-3; weak D call: TRBD2 (5 bases). Per the germline V gene, CDR1 is SGDLS and CDR2 is YYNGEE. The CDR3 spans 14 residues. The V and J ends lost 0 bases and 5 bases respectively, with 10 bases between them. CDR3 sequence (DNA): TGTGCCAGCAGCGTAGCAGGAGGAGGAGATACGCAGTATTTT. Protein: CASSVAGGGDTQYF.

The chain carries TRBV30 and TRBJ1-2; 8 bases fit TRBD1. J was trimmed by 0 bases and V by 3 bases; bases with no gene match: 3. In germline, CDR1 is GTSNPN, CDR2 SVGIG (reference sequence). The CDR3 spans 14 residues. CDR3 nucleotide sequence: TGTGCCTGGAGGACAGGGGAACCTAACTATGGCTACACCTTC. It specifies CAWRTGEPNYGYTF.

The chain joins TRBV19 to TRBJ1-2, with a weak D call TRBD1 (6 bases). Trimming took 6 bases from V and 1 from J, leaving 12 bases between them. CDR3 length: 14 amino acids. The germline gives CDR1 LNHDA, CDR2 SQIVND (reference sequence). The CDR3 is CASRGQGNNYGYTF. The DNA for the CDR3 is TGTGCCAGTAGGGGCCAGGGGAATAACTATGGCTACACCTTC.

On this clone itself: Other DNA sequences from this sample encode an identical CDR3 as well. V usage is TRBV30 and J usage is TRBJ1-5; D not certain. The CDR3 is 12 residues long. Germline values: CDR1 GTSNPN, CDR2 SVGIG (reference sequence). The V gene lost 1 base and the J gene lost 6 bases, with 7 bases spanning the gap. The CDR3 here is CAWSAPLQPQHF. The CDR3 DNA follows: TGTGCCTGGAGTGCTCCCCTTCAGCCCCAGCATTTT.

This rearrangement joins TRBV23-1 to TRBJ1-1; 7 positions agree with TRBD1. TRBV23-1 counts as an open reading frame of uncertain function. Trimming took 7 bases from V and 5 from J; bases not matched to a gene: 16. The CDR3 is 16 residues long. CDR3 sequence (DNA): TGCGCCAGCACAAGAAATCGGGACAGAAGGGGGACTGAAGCTTTCTTT. This sequence encodes CASTRNRDRRGTEAFF.

The CDR3 loop reads CASSLPGQGEAFF. CDR3 DNA: TGTGCCAGCAGTTTACCCGGACAGGGGGAAGCTTTCTTT. The chain carries TRBV27 and TRBJ1-1; 9 bases fit TRBD1. The V segment lost 2 bases and the J segment 8 bases; nucleotides outside the gene matches: 3. CDR3 length: 13 residues. Germline-derived CDR1 and CDR2 are MNHEY and SMNVEV (reference sequence).

The chain employs TRBV11-2 and TRBJ1-1; D uncertain. The germline gives CDR1 SGHAT, CDR2 FQNNGV. This CDR3 has 15 residues. V dropped 3 bases and J dropped 0 bases, with 11 bases sitting between them. The CDR3 coding sequence is TGTGCCAGCAGCTTGACACAGTACATGAACACTGAAGCTTTCTTT. Translated, it gives CASSLTQYMNTEAFF.

This chain connects TRBV28 to TRBJ1-1; possible D gene TRBD1, 6 bases. CDR3 size: 17 residues. Deletions cut 5 bases from V and 3 bases from J, with 22 bases between. In germline, CDR1 is MDHEN, CDR2 SYDVKM. This CDR3 reads CASSLPQLGGEDTEAFF. CDR3 DNA: TGTGCCAGCAGTCTGCCTCAATTAGGGGGGGAGGACACTGAAGCTTTCTTT.

J is TRBJ2-5 and V is TRBV7-2, with a tentative D call TRBD2 (6 bases). Germline loops: CDR1 SGHTA, CDR2 FQGNSA. This CDR3 contains 16 residues. V lost 1 base, J lost 4 bases, and 16 bases lay in between. CDR3 nucleotide sequence: TGTGCCAGCAGCTTAGGGGCAGGGAGGATAGGAGAGACCCAGTACTTC. Its protein is CASSLGAGRIGETQYF. The full variable domain, rest sourced from reference TRBV7-2 and TRBJ2-5, is GAGVSQSPSNKVTEKGKDVELRCDPISGHTALYWYRQSLGQGLEFLIYFQGNSAPDKSGLPSDRFSAERTGGSVSTLTIQRTQQEDSAVYLCASSLGAGRIGETQYFGPGTRLLVL.

The chain joins TRBV12-5 to TRBJ1-1; D ambiguous. In germline, CDR1 is LGHNT, CDR2 FRNRAP. This CDR3 region has 13 residues. The V and J ends lost 7 bases and 4 bases respectively, with 13 bases between them. The CDR3 loop reads CASAPDLATEAFF. CDR3 in DNA: TGTGCTAGTGCCCCCGATTTGGCCACTGAAGCTTTCTTT.

This clone was recorded only once. The V gene is TRBV9, the J gene TRBJ1-1; the D gene is possibly TRBD1 (5 bases). Per germline, CDR1 SGDLS and CDR2 YYNGEE. Trimming removed 0 bases at V and 5 bases at J, with 17 bases between. CDR3 length: 16 residues. CDR3 nucleotides: TGTGCCAGCAGCGTAGCAGTCTGGGGGGGAGAGACTGAAGCTTTCTTT. Protein sequence: CASSVAVWGGETEAFF. Combining the CDR3 with reference TRBV9 and TRBJ1-1 gives the whole variable domain DSGVTQTPKHLITATGQRVTLRCSPRSGDLSVYWYQQSLDQGLQFLIQYYNGEERAKGNILERFSAQQFPDLHSELNLSSLELGDSALYFCASSVAVWGGETEAFFGQGTRLTVV.

J is TRBJ2-1 and V is TRBV7-6; 7 bases line up with TRBD2. This CDR3 spans 17 amino acids. J was trimmed by 9 bases and V by 0 bases; bases with no gene match: 14. Germline V gives CDR1 SGHVS, CDR2 FNYEAQ. The CDR3: CASSLAPRTAGYIEQFF. The CDR3 DNA is TGTGCCAGCAGCTTAGCCCCGAGAACAGCGGGGTATATTGAGCAGTTCTTC.

V usage is TRBV5-1 and J usage is TRBJ1-1; 9 bases are shared with TRBD1. The CDR3 runs 18 residues. V shed 4 bases, J shed 4 bases, and the junction held 17 bases outside the gene matches. The germline V gene has CDR1 SGHRS and CDR2 YFSETQ. Here the CDR3 reads CASSTGTGTSFGGTEAFF. The DNA of the CDR3 is TGCGCCAGCAGCACCGGGACAGGGACCAGTTTCGGGGGCACTGAAGCTTTCTTT.

The V call is TRBV10-1, the J call TRBJ2-7; D gene unclear. The CDR3 totals 15 residues. CDR1 is WNHNN and CDR2 is SYGVQD in the germline V gene (reference sequence). V dropped 0 bases and J dropped 0 bases, with 9 bases sitting between them. CDR3 coding DNA: TGCGCCAGCAGTGAGTCTGCGGCTCACTCCTACGAGCAGTACTTC. It is translated as CASSESAAHSYEQYF.

This clone was observed a handful of times. The gene calls are TRBV24-1 and TRBJ2-6; possible D gene TRBD1, 6 bases. CDR1 KGHDR and CDR2 SFDVKD come from the germline V gene. V was clipped by 2 bases and J by 0 bases, with 10 bases between them. CDR3 length: 17 amino acids. CDR3 sequence (DNA): TGTGCCACCAGTGATTACGGACAGATCTCTGGGGCCAACGTCCTGACTTTC. As protein: CATSDYGQISGANVLTF.

The CDR3 DNA is TGCGCCAGTACCCAGGGGTTCGGATCCTACGAGCAGTACTTC. It yields the protein CASTQGFGSYEQYF. The genes are TRBV10-2 and TRBJ2-7, with D perhaps matching TRBD1 (6 bases). Germline V gene lookup returns CDR1 WSHSY and CDR2 SAAADI. Trimming removed 9 bases at V and 1 base at J, with 16 bases between. The CDR3 spans 14 residues.

V and J are TRBV12-3 or TRBV12-4 and TRBJ1-2; D unclear. This CDR3 contains 12 residues. Deletions cut 2 bases from V and 6 bases from J, with 7 bases between. This CDR3 reads CASSLRGNGYTF. In DNA, the CDR3 is TGTGCCAGCAGTTTAAGAGGGAATGGCTACACCTTC.

The chain carries TRBV5-1 and TRBJ1-2; 7 nucleotides agree with TRBD1. The length of the CDR3 is 14 residues. Germline CDR1 SGHRS, CDR2 YFSETQ. V lost 3 bases and J lost 0; bases outside the gene matches: 2. Written as DNA, the CDR3 is TGCGCCAGCAGCTCGGGACAGCCTAACTATGGCTACACCTTC. Its translation: CASSSGQPNYGYTF.

The genes are TRBV18 and TRBJ1-4, with TRBD1 as a possible D gene (6 bases). This CDR3 is built from 16 residues. Germline V CDR1 and CDR2: KGHSH, LQKENI. Trimming pared 6 bases from V and 4 bases from J, leaving 18 bases between. The DNA for the CDR3 is TGTGCCAGCTCTCTCCCCGGACAGCACATTAATGAAAAACTGTTTTTT. Encoded protein: CASSLPGQHINEKLFF.

The chain has TRBV5-1 and TRBJ1-2; 7 positions match TRBD1. V lost 0 bases, J lost 6 bases, and 5 bases stayed unmatched. CDR1 is SGHRS, CDR2 YFSETQ, per germline. The CDR3 has 14 residues. This CDR3 reads CASSLVAQGNGYTF. The CDR3 DNA follows: TGCGCCAGCAGCTTGGTGGCACAGGGGAATGGCTACACCTTC.

CDR3 sequence reads: CATSDSGQFNEQFF. Here the CDR3 DNA reads TGTGCCACCAGTGATTCCGGACAGTTCAATGAGCAGTTCTTC. V usage is TRBV24-1 and J usage is TRBJ2-1; TRBD1 might be the D (6 bases). The CDR3 spans 14 residues. Looked up from germline, CDR1 is KGHDR and CDR2 is SFDVKD. V was shortened by 2 bases and J by 6 bases, with 10 bases between the two germline ends.

The rearrangement joins TRBV24-1 to TRBJ2-7; 7 bases line up with TRBD1. Germline V gene lookup returns CDR1 KGHDR and CDR2 SFDVKD. This CDR3 contains 12 residues. V was pared by 12 bases and J by 6 bases, with 10 bases of the junction left unmatched. The CDR3 is CASEGANGEQYF. Written as DNA, the CDR3 is TGTGCCTCAGAGGGGGCGAACGGCGAGCAGTACTTC.

This sequence joins TRBV19 and TRBJ1-1; D perhaps matches TRBD1 (6 bases). Trimming took off 7 bases at V and 3 bases at J, with 12 bases between the two ends. Germline CDR1 and CDR2: LNHDA and SQIVND (reference sequence). The CDR3 runs 13 residues. CDR3 DNA: TGTGCCAGTACCATCCCAGGGGACACTGAAGCTTTCTTT. This gives the protein CASTIPGDTEAFF.